A single sample is the source of the 29 T cell receptor beta chains below, sequenced in a study of memory CD4+ T cells and cytomegalovirus serostatus. Method: immunoSEQ multiplex PCR; TCRdb's copy keeps in-frame clones and lacks some. This sample has almost 45,000 clones, with about four fifths found just once. Single viable CD3+CD4+CD8-CD45RO+ cells were sorted as the memory CD4+ T cells. Sequenced input: memory CD4+ T cells from blood. The receptors come from an adult in good health and CMV-seronegative.

This rearrangement joins TRBV28 to TRBJ2-7, with 11 bases aligning to TRBD1. Germline CDR1 reads MDHEN; CDR2 reads SYDVKM. This CDR3 has 14 residues. Trimming removed 6 bases from V and 12 bases from J; junction bases left unmatched: 13. The CDR3, as DNA: TGTGCCAGCAGCCCGCCCCTTGGACAGGGGGCATGGTACTTC. This encodes CASSPPLGQGAWYF.

This clone was recorded once. This sequence joins TRBV10-3 and TRBJ2-7, with 10 positions matching TRBD2. Trimming cost V 4 bases and J 0 bases; bases outside gene matches: 3. Germline values: CDR1 ENHRY, CDR2 SYGVKD. The CDR3 runs to 15 residues. The CDR3 bases are TGTGCCATCAGTGGGCTAGCGGGAGTCTCCTACGAGCAGTACTTC. It specifies CAISGLAGVSYEQYF.

The chain joins TRBV7-2 to TRBJ2-3, with TRBD2 matching over 9 bases. V lost 1 base and J lost 5; bases outside the gene matches: 4. The CDR3 totals 15 residues. Looked up from germline, CDR1 is SGHTA and CDR2 is FQGNSA. CDR3 residues: CASSLVVRGGDTQYF. The CDR3 region has the DNA TGTGCCAGCAGCTTAGTTGTGCGGGGGGGAGATACGCAGTATTTT.

The chain uses TRBV29-1 and TRBJ1-5, with no clear D. V lost 1 base, J lost 6 bases, and 10 bases lay in between. The germline V gene encodes CDR1 SQVTM and CDR2 ANQGSEA. The CDR3 is 13 residues long. The CDR3 DNA reads as TGCAGCGTTGAAGGGTCCCCCGGTCAGCCCCAGCATTTT. Translation: CSVEGSPGQPQHF.

V usage is TRBV5-3 and J usage is TRBJ1-3; TRBD1 aligns across 11 bases. TRBV5-3 is flagged as an ORF with uncertain function. CDR3 size: 16 residues. V lost 4 bases and J lost 2; bases outside the gene matches: 5. CDR3 residues: CARSLGTGGPGNTIYF. CDR3 in DNA: TGTGCCAGAAGCCTCGGGACAGGGGGACCTGGAAACACCATATATTTT.

J is TRBJ2-5 and V is TRBV11-1; D unresolved. The length of the CDR3 is 14 residues. Trimming removed 2 bases from V and 2 bases from J, with 9 bases in between. Per the germline V gene, CDR1 is SGHAT and CDR2 is FQDESV (reference sequence). This chain's CDR3 is CASSLLLGQETQYF. CDR3 nucleotide sequence: TGTGCCAGCAGCTTACTGCTCGGTCAAGAGACCCAGTACTTC. Variable domain in full (rest from reference TRBV11-1 and TRBJ2-5): EAEVAQSPRYKITEKSQAVAFWCDPISGHATLYWYRQILGQGPELLVQFQDESVVDDSQLPKDRFSAERLKGVDSTLKIQPAELGDSAMYLCASSLLLGQETQYFGPGTRLLVL.

The rearrangement joins TRBV7-2 to TRBJ2-2; TRBD1 might be the D (6 bases). Per germline, CDR1 SGHTA and CDR2 FQGNSA. Trimming left V 2 bases short and J 7 bases short, with 14 bases between. CDR3 size: 15 residues. The CDR3 loop reads CASSLWGQGIGELFF. The CDR3 nucleotides read TGTGCCAGCAGCTTATGGGGGCAGGGAATCGGGGAGCTGTTTTTT.

This chain connects TRBV2 to TRBJ1-1, with TRBD1 as a possible D gene (6 bases). From germline, CDR1 is SNHLY and CDR2 FYNNEI. This CDR3 has 16 amino acids. Trimming cost V 6 bases and J 5 bases, with 22 bases left between them. The CDR3 here is CASSQPGEGEETEAFF. CDR3 DNA: TGTGCCAGCAGCCAGCCCGGGGAGGGGGAGGAGACTGAAGCTTTCTTT.

The gene calls are TRBV5-6 and TRBJ1-1; 9 nucleotides align to TRBD1. The germline V gene encodes CDR1 SGHDT and CDR2 YYEEEE. V shed 0 bases, J shed 1 base, and the junction held 1 base outside the gene matches. CDR3 length equals 15 residues. The CDR3 DNA reads as TGTGCCAGCAGCTTGGCACAGGGGGCGAACACTGAAGCTTTCTTT. Translation: CASSLAQGANTEAFF.

The gene calls are TRBV4-1 and TRBJ2-1; D is possibly TRBD2 (6 bases). V lost 6 bases and J 8 bases, leaving 17 bases between the germline ends. This CDR3 has 14 amino acids. Germline loops: CDR1 MGHRA, CDR2 YSYEKL. CDR3 loop: CASSPGLRSYEQFF. CDR3 nucleotide sequence: TGCGCCAGCAGTCCGGGACTCCGATCTTATGAGCAGTTCTTC.

This clone was observed a handful of times. The chain combines TRBV12-2 with TRBJ2-2; the table assigns TRBD1, which was not confirmed against the DNA. TRBV12-2 is a pseudogene. The CDR3 has 16 residues. The CDR3 here is CASRRRGHWNTGELFF. The CDR3, as DNA: TGTGCAAGTCGACGAAGGGGACATTGGAACACCGGGGAGCTGTTTTTT.

This clone was seen just once. The J gene is TRBJ2-7, the V gene TRBV5-5; D uncertain. This CDR3 has 13 amino acids. The germline CDR1 and CDR2 sequences are SGHKS and YYEKEE (reference sequence). V was pared by 4 bases and J by 0 bases, with 8 bases between. The CDR3 DNA reads TGTGCCAGCAGCGAAGCTAGCTCCTACGAGCAGTACTTC. This encodes CASSEASSYEQYF.

The chain uses TRBV5-1 and TRBJ1-2, with 11 nucleotides matching TRBD1. V lost 0 bases and J lost 8; bases outside the gene matches: 6. CDR3 length: 15 residues. Looked up from germline, CDR1 is SGHRS and CDR2 is YFSETQ. DNA of the CDR3: TGCGCCAGCAGCTTGGCCGGGACAGGGGGAGAGGGCTACACCTTC. Protein product: CASSLAGTGGEGYTF.

The J gene is TRBJ2-6, the V gene TRBV7-2; D may correspond to TRBD1 or TRBD2 (6 bases each). The CDR3 totals 17 residues. Germline loops: CDR1 SGHTA, CDR2 FQGNSA. Trimming left V 5 bases short and J 1 base short, with 15 bases between. CDR3 sequence: CASSRSGASSGANVLTF. CDR3 DNA: TGTGCCAGCAGCCGGTCGGGGGCTAGTTCTGGGGCCAACGTCCTGACTTTC.

The chain joins TRBV15 to TRBJ2-4; the D is unclear. Trimming pared 1 base from V and 0 bases from J, leaving 10 bases between. CDR1 and CDR2 (germline): LNHNV, YYDKDF (reference sequence). The CDR3 is made up of 16 amino acids. CDR3 in DNA: TGTGCCACCAGCAGAGCTCTGACGTTAGCCAAAAACATTCAGTACTTC. It specifies CATSRALTLAKNIQYF.

The V gene is TRBV5-1, the J gene TRBJ2-5, with 10 bases aligning to TRBD1. V shed 3 bases and J 2 bases; nucleotides not matched to a gene: 7. The CDR3 is made up of 16 amino acids. Germline assignment: CDR1 SGHRS and CDR2 YFSETQ. CDR3: CASSYRTGGEQETQYF. CDR3 nucleotides: TGCGCCAGCAGCTACCGGACAGGGGGAGAACAAGAGACCCAGTACTTC.

The genes are TRBV5-1 and TRBJ2-3; unclear D gene. Between the trimmed V and J ends, which lost 4 bases and 0 bases, there was a span of 12 bases. The CDR3 covers 15 residues. Germline V gene data show CDR1 as SGHRS and CDR2 as YFSETQ. CDR3 bases: TGCGCCAGCAGCGTAGACGGAGCTAGCACAGATACGCAGTATTTT. This encodes CASSVDGASTDTQYF. The full variable domain, with the rest looked up from reference TRBV5-1 and TRBJ2-3, is KAGVTQTPRYLIKTRGQQVTLSCSPISGHRSVSWYQQTPGQGLQFLFEYFSETQRNKGNFPGRFSGRQFSNSRSEMNVSTLELGDSALYLCASSVDGASTDTQYFGPGTRLTVL.

This clone occurred once. The V and J genes are TRBV27 and TRBJ2-2; 7 positions agree with TRBD1. V lost 8 bases, J lost 0 bases, and 15 bases stayed unmatched. The CDR3 covers 18 residues. Germline values: CDR1 MNHEY, CDR2 SMNVEV (reference sequence). The CDR3 loop is CASSAMPGQFANTGELFF. CDR3 DNA: TGTGCCAGCTCTGCAATGCCGGGACAGTTTGCGAACACCGGGGAGCTGTTTTTT.

The chain carries TRBV7-6 and TRBJ2-1, with 8 bases that match TRBD2. CDR3 size: 15 residues. The V gene's germline CDR1 is SGHVS and CDR2 FNYEAQ. The junction had 7 bases not matched to a gene; V was cut back by 5 bases and J by 4 bases. The CDR3 bases are TGTGCCAGCAGCGATATAGCGGGACCGTACAATGAGCAGTTCTTC. Translation: CASSDIAGPYNEQFF.

V gene TRBV29-1 combines with J gene TRBJ1-5; 7 nucleotides align to TRBD1. The CDR3 runs 14 residues. CDR1 is SQVTM and CDR2 is ANQGSEA in the germline V gene. The V and J ends lost 6 bases and 4 bases, in that order; junction bases with no gene match: 9. CDR3 region: CSVALGTVNQPQHF. The DNA of the CDR3 is TGCAGCGTCGCTCTCGGGACAGTTAATCAGCCCCAGCATTTT.

This rearrangement joins TRBV6-5 to TRBJ1-1; the D gene is possibly TRBD1 (6 bases). Per germline, CDR1 MNHEY and CDR2 SVGAGI. Trimming cost V 5 bases and J 6 bases, with 19 bases left between them. CDR3 size: 15 residues. For the CDR3, the DNA is TGTGCCAGCAGTGCCCGAGGGGGGGAAGGCCCTGAAGCTTTCTTT. Residues: CASSARGGEGPEAFF.

The V call is TRBV5-1, the J call TRBJ1-1, with D possibly matching TRBD1 (5 bases). The CDR3 contains 14 residues. V shed 4 bases and J shed 6 bases, with 16 bases lying between them. Germline V gene data show CDR1 as SGHRS and CDR2 as YFSETQ. This CDR3 reads CASSNESLGPEAFF. CDR3 in DNA: TGCGCCAGCAGCAACGAGTCGTTGGGACCTGAAGCTTTCTTT.

The J gene is TRBJ2-7, the V gene TRBV2; 7 bases map to TRBD1. From germline, CDR1 is SNHLY and CDR2 FYNNEI. The ends lost 6 bases at V and 4 bases at J; junction bases unmatched: 12. The CDR3 runs to 15 residues. CDR3: CASRQVVRGMYEQYF. In nucleotides, the CDR3 is TGTGCCAGCAGGCAGGTTGTCAGGGGGATGTACGAGCAGTACTTC.

The chain links TRBV7-2 to TRBJ1-1, with TRBD1 identical over 7 bases. V shed 5 bases and J 3 bases; nucleotides not matched to a gene: 3. The germline V gene encodes CDR1 SGHTA and CDR2 FQGNSA. The CDR3 covers 13 residues. CDR3 sequence (DNA): TGTGCCAGCAGCGCAACAGGGGACACTGAAGCTTTCTTT. This gives the protein CASSATGDTEAFF.

In the case of this clone: At one of its ends the junction is not consistent with the germline gene, which may arise from a read error. The chain carries TRBV6-1 and TRBJ2-5; D remains unclear. CDR3 length: 15 residues. Germline lookup yields CDR1 MNHNS and CDR2 SASEGT. CDR3 sequence reads: CASSEEGLGQGTQYF. In DNA, the CDR3 is TGTGCCAGCAGTGAAGAAGGCCTAGGTCAAGGGACCCAGTACTTC.

The sample holds a few counts of this clone. The chain employs TRBV14 and TRBJ2-2; no firm D call. Trimming took 4 bases from V and 5 from J, leaving 8 bases between them. CDR1 SGHDN and CDR2 FVKESK come from the germline V gene. This CDR3 region has 13 residues. The CDR3 is CASSPFGTGELFF. As DNA, the CDR3 is TGTGCCAGCAGCCCTTTCGGAACCGGGGAGCTGTTTTTT. Supplemented by reference TRBV14 and TRBJ2-2, the full variable domain reads EAGVTQFPSHSVIEKGQTVTLRCDPISGHDNLYWYRRVMGKEIKFLLHFVKESKQDESGMPNNRFLAERTGGTYSTLKVQPAELEDSGVYFCASSPFGTGELFFGEGSRLTVL.

The chain uses TRBV4-1 and TRBJ2-5; 8 bases agree with TRBD1. CDR1 is MGHRA and CDR2 is YSYEKL in the germline V gene. This CDR3 contains 16 residues. J was trimmed by 2 bases and V by 5 bases; bases with no gene match: 10. The CDR3 loop reads CASSVLPGQAQETQYF. The CDR3 DNA reads as TGCGCCAGCAGCGTATTACCGGGACAGGCTCAAGAGACCCAGTACTTC.

CDR3 coding DNA: TGTGCCAGCCGGGGGCAGGGGGGGGAGACCCAGTACTTC. It encodes CASRGQGGETQYF. The chain uses TRBV19 and TRBJ2-5; either TRBD1 or TRBD2 may fit D (7 bases each). The CDR3 totals 13 residues. Germline CDR1 LNHDA, CDR2 SQIVND (reference sequence). Between the trimmed V and J ends, which lost 9 bases and 5 bases, there was a span of 16 bases. The complete variable domain, with remaining parts taken from reference TRBV19 and TRBJ2-5, reads DGGITQSPKYLFRKEGQNVTLSCEQNLNHDAMYWYRQDPGQGLRLIYYSQIVNDFQKGDIAEGYSVSREKKESFPLTVTSAQKNPTAFYLCASRGQGGETQYFGPGTRLLVL.

A few counts support this clone. The chain is built from TRBV30 and TRBJ1-4, with 7 nucleotides matching TRBD1. V shed 3 bases and J 7 bases; nucleotides not matched to a gene: 2. The CDR3 has 12 amino acids. Germline V gene lookup returns CDR1 GTSNPN and CDR2 SVGIG (reference sequence). The CDR3 here is CAWRRDSEKLFF. The CDR3 nucleotides are TGTGCCTGGAGACGGGACAGTGAAAAACTGTTTTTT.